This T cell receptor (beta chain) was obtained from a study of blood T cells in healthy people across ages. Together with a sample-barcoded 5' primer, a J-beta primer mix was included in a second PCR lasting roughly 6 to 12 cycles. MiXCR was run by TCRdb on the 5' RACE reads, yielding one entry per CDR3 protein. The table lists approximately 810,000 distinct CDR3 sequences, 30% to 45% of them singletons. V lost 3 bases, J lost 0 bases, and 11 bases lay in between. Germline CDR1 and CDR2: PRHDT and FYEKMQ (reference sequence). The CDR3 contains 16 residues. This clonotype was counted once. The donors, healthy Caucasians from Russia, were aged roughly 6 to 100. Every sample had a minimum of 6 million PBMCs isolated.

Sequencing used blood. This clonotype was sampled from a man between 18 and 35 years old in good health. This chain links TRBV13 with TRBJ2-2, with D perhaps TRBD2 (6 bases). CDR3 amino acids: CASSFQEGSNTGELFF. The CDR3 DNA is TGTGCCAGCAGCTTTCAGGAGGGGTCGAACACCGGGGAGCTGTTTTTT.